This T cell receptor beta chain was recorded in a study of blood T cell repertoires in COVID-19. CDR3 length equals 14 residues. Germline V gene sequence: CDR1 SGHAT, CDR2 FQNNGV. The V and J ends lost 6 bases and 6 bases, in that order; junction bases with no gene match: 9. The authors' processing: Amplification with reference gene primers provided the estimates of nucleated cell counts. Clones were sequenced by immunoSEQ multiplex PCR, and TCRdb holds only the in-frame ones, with some missing. The DNA was the basis for D and trimming; V, J and clone size are from that table. The sample holds hundreds of thousands of clones, 89% seen once.

The clonotype comes from a woman between 35 and 50 years old who had recovered from COVID-19. Sequenced: PBMCs or T cells enriched from blood (not recorded which). The rearrangement links TRBV11-2 to TRBJ2-3; TRBD1 aligns across 7 bases. The CDR3 nucleotides read TGTGCCAGCAGTCGGACAGGCGGGTTGGATACGCAGTATTTT. It translates to CASSRTGGLDTQYF.